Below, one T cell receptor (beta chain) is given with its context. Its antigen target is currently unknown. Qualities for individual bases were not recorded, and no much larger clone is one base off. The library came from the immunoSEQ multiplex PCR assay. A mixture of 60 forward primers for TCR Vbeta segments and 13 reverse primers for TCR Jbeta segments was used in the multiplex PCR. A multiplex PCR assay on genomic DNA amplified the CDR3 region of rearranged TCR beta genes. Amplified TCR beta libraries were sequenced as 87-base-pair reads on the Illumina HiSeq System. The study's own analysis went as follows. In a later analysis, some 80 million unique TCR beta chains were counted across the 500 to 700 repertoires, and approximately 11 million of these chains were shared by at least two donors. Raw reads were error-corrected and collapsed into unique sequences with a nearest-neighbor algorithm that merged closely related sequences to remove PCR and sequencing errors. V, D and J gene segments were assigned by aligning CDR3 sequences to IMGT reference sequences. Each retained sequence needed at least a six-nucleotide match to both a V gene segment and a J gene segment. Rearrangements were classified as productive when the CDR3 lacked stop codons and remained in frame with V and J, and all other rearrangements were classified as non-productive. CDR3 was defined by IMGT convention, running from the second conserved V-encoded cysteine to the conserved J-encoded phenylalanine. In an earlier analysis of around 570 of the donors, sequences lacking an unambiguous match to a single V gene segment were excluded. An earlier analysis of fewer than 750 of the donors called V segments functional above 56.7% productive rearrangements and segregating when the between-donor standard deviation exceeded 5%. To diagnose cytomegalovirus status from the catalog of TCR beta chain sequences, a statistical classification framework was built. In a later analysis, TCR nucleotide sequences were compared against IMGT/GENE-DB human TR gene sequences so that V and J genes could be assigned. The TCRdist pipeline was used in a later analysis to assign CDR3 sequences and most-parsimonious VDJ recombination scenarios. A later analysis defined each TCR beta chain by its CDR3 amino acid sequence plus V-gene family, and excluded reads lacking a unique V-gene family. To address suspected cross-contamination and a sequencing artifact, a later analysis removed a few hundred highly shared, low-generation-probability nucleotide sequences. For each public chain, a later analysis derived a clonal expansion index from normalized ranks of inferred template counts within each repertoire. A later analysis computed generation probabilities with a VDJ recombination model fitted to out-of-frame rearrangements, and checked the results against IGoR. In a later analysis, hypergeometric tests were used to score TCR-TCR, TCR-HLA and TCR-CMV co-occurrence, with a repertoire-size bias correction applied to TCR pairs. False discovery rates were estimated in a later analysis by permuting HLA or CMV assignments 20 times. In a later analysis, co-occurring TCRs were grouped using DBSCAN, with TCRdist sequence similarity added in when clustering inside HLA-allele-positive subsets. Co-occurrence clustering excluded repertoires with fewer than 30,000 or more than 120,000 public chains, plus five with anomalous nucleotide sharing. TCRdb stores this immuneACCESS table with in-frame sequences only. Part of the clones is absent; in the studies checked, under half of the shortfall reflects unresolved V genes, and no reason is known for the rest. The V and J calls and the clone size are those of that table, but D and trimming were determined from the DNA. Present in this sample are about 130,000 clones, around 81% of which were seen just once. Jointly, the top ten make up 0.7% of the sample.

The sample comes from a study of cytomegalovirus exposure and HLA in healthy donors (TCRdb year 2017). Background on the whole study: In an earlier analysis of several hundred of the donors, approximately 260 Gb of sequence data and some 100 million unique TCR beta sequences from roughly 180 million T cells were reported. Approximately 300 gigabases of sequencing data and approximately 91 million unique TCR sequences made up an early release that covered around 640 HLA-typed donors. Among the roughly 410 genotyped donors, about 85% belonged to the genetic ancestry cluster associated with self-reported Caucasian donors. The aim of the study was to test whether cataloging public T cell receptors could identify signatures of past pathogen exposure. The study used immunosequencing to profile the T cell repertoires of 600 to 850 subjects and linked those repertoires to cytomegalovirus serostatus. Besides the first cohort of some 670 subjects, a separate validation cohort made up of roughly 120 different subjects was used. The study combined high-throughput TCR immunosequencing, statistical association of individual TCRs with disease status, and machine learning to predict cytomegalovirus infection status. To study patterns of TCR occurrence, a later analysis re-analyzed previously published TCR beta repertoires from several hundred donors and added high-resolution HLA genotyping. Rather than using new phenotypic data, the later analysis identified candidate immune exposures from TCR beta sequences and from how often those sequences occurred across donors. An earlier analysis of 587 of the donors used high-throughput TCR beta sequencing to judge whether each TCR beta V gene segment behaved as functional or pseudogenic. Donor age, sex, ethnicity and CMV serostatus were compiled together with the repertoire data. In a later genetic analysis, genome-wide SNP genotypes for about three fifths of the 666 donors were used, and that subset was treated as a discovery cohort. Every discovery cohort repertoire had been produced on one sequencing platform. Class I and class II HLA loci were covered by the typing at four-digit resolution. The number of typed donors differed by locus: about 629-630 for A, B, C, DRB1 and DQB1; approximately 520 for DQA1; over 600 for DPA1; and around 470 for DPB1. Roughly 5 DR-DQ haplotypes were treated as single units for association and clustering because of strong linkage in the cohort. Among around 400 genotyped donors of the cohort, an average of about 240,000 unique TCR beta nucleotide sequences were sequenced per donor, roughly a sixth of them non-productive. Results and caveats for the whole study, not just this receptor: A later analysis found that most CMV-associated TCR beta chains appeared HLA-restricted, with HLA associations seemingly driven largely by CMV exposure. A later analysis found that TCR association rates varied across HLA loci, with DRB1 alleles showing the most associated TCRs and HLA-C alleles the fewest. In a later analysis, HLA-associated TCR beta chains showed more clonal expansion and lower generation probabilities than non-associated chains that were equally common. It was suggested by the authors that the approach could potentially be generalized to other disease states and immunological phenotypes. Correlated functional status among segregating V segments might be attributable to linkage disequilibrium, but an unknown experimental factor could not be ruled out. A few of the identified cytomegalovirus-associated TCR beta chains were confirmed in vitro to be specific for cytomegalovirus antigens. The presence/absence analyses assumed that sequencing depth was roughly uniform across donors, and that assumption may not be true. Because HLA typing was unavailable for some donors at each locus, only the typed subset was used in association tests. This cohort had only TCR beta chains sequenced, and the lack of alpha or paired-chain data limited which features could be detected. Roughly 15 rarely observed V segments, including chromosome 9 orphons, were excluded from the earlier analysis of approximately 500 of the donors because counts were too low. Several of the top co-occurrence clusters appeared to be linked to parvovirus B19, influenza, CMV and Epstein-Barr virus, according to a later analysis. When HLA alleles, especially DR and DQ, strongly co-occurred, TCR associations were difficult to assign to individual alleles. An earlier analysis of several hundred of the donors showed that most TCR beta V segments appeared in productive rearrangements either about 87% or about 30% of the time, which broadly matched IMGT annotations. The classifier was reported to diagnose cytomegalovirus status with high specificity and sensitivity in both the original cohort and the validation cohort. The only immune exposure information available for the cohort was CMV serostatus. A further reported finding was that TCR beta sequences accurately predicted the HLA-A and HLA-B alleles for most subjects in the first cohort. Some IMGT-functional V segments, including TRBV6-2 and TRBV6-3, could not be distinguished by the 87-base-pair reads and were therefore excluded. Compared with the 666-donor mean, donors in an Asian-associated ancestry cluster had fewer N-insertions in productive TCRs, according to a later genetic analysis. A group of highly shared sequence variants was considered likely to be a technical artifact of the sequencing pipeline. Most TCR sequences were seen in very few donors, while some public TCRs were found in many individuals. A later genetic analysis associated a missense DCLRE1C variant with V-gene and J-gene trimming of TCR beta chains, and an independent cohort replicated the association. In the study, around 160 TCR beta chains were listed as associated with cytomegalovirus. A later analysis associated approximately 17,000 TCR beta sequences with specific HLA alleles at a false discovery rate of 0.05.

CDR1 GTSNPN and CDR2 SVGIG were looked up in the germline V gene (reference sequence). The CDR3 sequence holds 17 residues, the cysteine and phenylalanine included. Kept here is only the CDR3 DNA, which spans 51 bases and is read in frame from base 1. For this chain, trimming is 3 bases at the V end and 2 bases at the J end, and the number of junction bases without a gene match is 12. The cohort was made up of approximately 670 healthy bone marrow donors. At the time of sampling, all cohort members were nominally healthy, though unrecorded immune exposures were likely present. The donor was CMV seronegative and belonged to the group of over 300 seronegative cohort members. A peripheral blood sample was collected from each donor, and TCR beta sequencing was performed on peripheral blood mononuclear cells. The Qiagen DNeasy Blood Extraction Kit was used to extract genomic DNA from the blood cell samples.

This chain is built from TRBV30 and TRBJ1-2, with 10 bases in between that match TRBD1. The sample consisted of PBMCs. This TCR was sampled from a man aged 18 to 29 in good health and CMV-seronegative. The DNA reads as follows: TGTGCCTGGAGCCCCCGGGACAGGGGAGTACTAAACTATGGCTACACCTTC. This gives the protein CAWSPRDRGVLNYGYTF.